These T cell receptor beta chains were read from a single sample in a study of blood T cell repertoires in COVID-19. Here immunoSEQ multiplex PCR was the method, and the copy in TCRdb shows in-frame clones only, minus some. The sample lists about 240,000 clones, more than 85% occurring once. The sequencing input was peripheral blood. Every receptor here comes from an older woman with active or convalescent COVID-19. Each CDR3 is given without its conserved first and last residue. Fields, in order: CDR3 protein, CDR3 length, V gene, clone size. Some rows have no size entry. The others give once, few or many, or a class for an expanded clone.

ASSPRDGYT | 9 | TRBV7-2 | .
ASSQGKGINEKLF | 13 | TRBV3-1/TRBV3-2 | few
ASSVGLSLHTGELF | 14 | TRBV9 | .
ASSTGQGRNIQY | 12 | TRBV5-6 | .
ASRDREVGSPLH | 12 | TRBV6-5 | .
ASTLWRQRPSNLHGYT | 16 | TRBV5-6 | .
ASSLDQGFGYT | 11 | TRBV12-3/TRBV12-4 | .
ASSLVGVGTDTQY | 13 | TRBV5-1 | once
ASSYGQGGAGYT | 12 | TRBV6-2/TRBV6-3 | once
ASSQEAGWEGYT | 12 | TRBV4-1 | .
ASSPSGQGGYNEQF | 14 | TRBV18 | .
ASSVQIADTIY | 11 | TRBV9 | .
ASSLVTVDEAF | 11 | TRBV5-1 | .
ASSYSNGKNTEAF | 13 | TRBV6-5 | .
ASSHGGRYEKLF | 12 | TRBV4-3 | .
ASSVAGAEEPQH | 12 | TRBV6-1 | .
ASSYLNAANEKLF | 13 | TRBV6-6 | .
ASRGISSYRAVTDTQY | 16 | TRBV19 | .
ASSAGFYTEAF | 11 | TRBV12-3/TRBV12-4 | .
ASRIDRSTQPQH | 12 | TRBV7-8 | .
ASSLSGAPLH | 10 | TRBV7-6 | .
ASSYSGPAYNEQF | 13 | TRBV6-2/TRBV6-3 | .